This TCR beta chain came from a study of blood T cell repertoires in COVID-19 (dated by TCRdb to 2020 to 2021). General notes on the study: Collaborator samples came from the United States, Italy and Spain and covered acute and convalescent phases of COVID-19. The material from the prospective study consisted of cDNA or gDNA derived from T cells, B-cell-depleted T cells, or PBMCs. The dataset comprised deeply sampled blood TCRbeta repertoires from subjects exposed to, actively infected with, or recovered from COVID-19. The repertoires were released in a freely available public database meant as a resource for research on the immune response to SARS-CoV-2. Samples were obtained from the ongoing ImmuneRACE study (first 160 participants) and from 1,254 subjects provided by 6 global collaborators. Sample metadata almost always included a de-identified subject ID, COVID-19 status, age in years and sex. Where HLA class I and class II types were available, the types were taken from metadata supplied by the sample provider, not from assay-based typing.

Trimming accounts for 5 bases at V and 6 bases at J, while the number of junction bases matched to no gene is 9. Counted from cysteine to phenylalanine, this CDR3 has 15 amino acids. Kept here is only the CDR3 DNA, which spans 45 bases and is read in frame from base 1. From the germline V gene, CDR1 is SGHVS and CDR2 is FNYEAQ. General conclusions and limits of the study: The amount of clinical and demographic metadata varied by source and participant and was provided uncurated.

Whole blood was collected in K2EDTA tubes by collaborating institutions according to the institutions' own protocols. Collaborator samples were shipped for TCRbeta analysis as frozen whole blood, isolated PBMCs, or DNA extracted from either sample type. The immunoSEQ Assay, a bias-controlled multiplex PCR, was used to amplify TCRbeta CDR3 regions from genomic DNA. The authors' analysis ran thus. The number of nucleated cells in each sample was estimated from the amplification of reference gene primers within the assay. To quantify the absolute abundance of each unique TCRbeta CDR3 rearrangement, sequence reads were collapsed and filtered. For each sample, productive Simpson clonality was calculated by taking the square root of Simpson's diversity index across productive rearrangements. The table was pulled from immuneACCESS by TCRdb, which kept in-frame rearrangements only. Such tables lose some clones; where checked, under half of the loss comes from unresolved V genes, and the rest has no known cause. V and J calls and clone size are given by that table; D and trimming were obtained from the DNA. The sample table holds tens of thousands of clones, of which 88% were seen once. Jointly, the top ten make up around 9.3% of the sample.

Concerning this clone itself: There is no known antigen for this receptor. Base-call qualities are not available, and no considerably larger clone is one nucleotide away.

This TCR was sampled from a man aged 55 to 70 with active COVID-19. The sequence is built from TRBV7-6 and TRBJ2-3; 9 bases in the middle match TRBD2. What was sequenced was peripheral blood. CDR3 reads: CASSLIAGAGDTQYF. The sequenced DNA is TGTGCCAGCAGCCTCATAGCGGGAGCCGGGGATACGCAGTATTTT.